Following are 23 T cell receptor beta chains from one sample sequenced in a study of cytomegalovirus exposure and HLA in healthy donors (dated by TCRdb to 2017 to 2019). Receptor amplification or capture employed the immunoSEQ multiplex PCR assay. A mixture of 60 forward primers for TCR Vbeta segments and 13 reverse primers for TCR Jbeta segments was used in the multiplex PCR. TCRdb took this table from immuneACCESS and kept in-frame rearrangements with V and J called. Such tables lack part of the clones; where checked against another copy, unresolved V genes explain under half of the gap, and the rest is unexplained. This sample holds more than 95,000 clones; approximately 79% were observed only once. The top ten hold roughly 6.2% of the sample. Sequencing was carried out using PBMCs. The receptors here all came from a man in his fifties or sixties in good health and CMV-seropositive.

The V gene is TRBV11-2, the J gene TRBJ2-5; tentative D call: TRBD2 (6 bases). The J call may be incorrect, as the DNA end agrees better with TRBJ2-7. In germline, CDR1 is SGHAT, CDR2 FQNNGV. The CDR3 has 14 amino acids. The CDR3 region is CASSLSRGASEQYF. CDR3 nucleotides: TGTGCCAGCAGCTTAAGCCGCGGGGCCAGCGAGCAGTACTTC.

The J gene is TRBJ2-1, the V gene TRBV5-4; D might be TRBD1 (7 bases). The CDR3 length is 15 residues. CDR1 and CDR2 (germline): SGHNT, YYREEE (reference sequence). V gave up 4 bases and J gave up 1 base, with 12 bases separating them. CDR3 sequence: CASSLTGRSYNEQFF. The CDR3 DNA sequence: TGTGCCAGCAGCCTGACAGGGAGGTCCTACAATGAGCAGTTCTTC.

The rearrangement joins TRBV7-2 to TRBJ2-2; 7 nucleotides agree with TRBD2. Germline lookup yields CDR1 SGHTA and CDR2 FQGNSA. The CDR3 extends over 14 amino acids. The J segment lost 7 bases and the V segment lost 2 bases, leaving 4 bases of the junction unmatched. CDR3 DNA: TGTGCCAGCAGCTTAAGCGGGGCAAACGGGGAGCTGTTTTTT. Amino acid sequence: CASSLSGANGELFF.

The chain has TRBV6-5 and TRBJ2-3; a weak D match, TRBD2 (7 bases). Germline CDR1 and CDR2: MNHEY and SVGAGI. Trimming left V 6 bases short and J 4 bases short, with 14 bases between. This CDR3 has 14 residues. CDR3 residues: CASRRGGVSDTQYF. DNA of the CDR3: TGTGCCAGCAGAAGAGGGGGGGTCTCAGATACGCAGTATTTT.

This chain links TRBV7-8 with TRBJ2-7, with 9 bases that match TRBD1. Germline lookup yields CDR1 SGHVS and CDR2 FQNEAQ. This CDR3 is 15 amino acids long. V trimming: 5 bases; J trimming: 5 bases; junction bases outside the gene matches: 10. For the CDR3, the DNA is TGTGCCAGCAGCGGCCCGAGGACAGGGGTGAACGAGCAGTACTTC. Residues: CASSGPRTGVNEQYF.

The chain links TRBV5-1 to TRBJ2-2, with TRBD2 identical over 8 bases. Germline V gene sequence: CDR1 SGHRS, CDR2 YFSETQ. With V trimmed by 0 bases and J by 6 bases, 1 base remained unmatched. This CDR3 has 14 amino acids. The CDR3, as DNA: TGCGCCAGCAGCTTGGAAGCGGGGGCCGGGGAGCTGTTTTTT. Its translation: CASSLEAGAGELFF.

The chain uses TRBV10-1 and TRBJ2-7; 8 positions agree with TRBD1. The CDR3 has 12 residues. Losses at the gene ends were 3 bases for V and 7 bases for J; bases not matched to a gene: 2. The V gene's germline CDR1 is WNHNN and CDR2 SYGVQD (reference sequence). CDR3 in amino acids: CASSENRGEQYF. In nucleotides, the CDR3 is TGCGCCAGCAGTGAAAACAGGGGGGAGCAGTACTTC.

This chain uses TRBV5-1 with TRBJ2-3, with D perhaps TRBD1 (6 bases). This CDR3 is built from 14 residues. Trimming shortened V by 5 bases and J by 3 bases, and 13 bases separated the two germline ends. Germline V gives CDR1 SGHRS, CDR2 YFSETQ. CDR3 bases: TGCGCCAGCAGATTACAGGGTGGTACAGATACGCAGTATTTT. Translation gives CASRLQGGTDTQYF.

This chain joins TRBV19 and TRBJ2-5; 7 bases agree with TRBD1. V lost 3 bases and J lost 3; bases outside the gene matches: 13. In germline, CDR1 is LNHDA, CDR2 SQIVND (reference sequence). The length of the CDR3 is 17 residues. CDR3 in amino acids: CASSIGGVGQLKETQYF. In DNA, the CDR3 is TGTGCCAGTAGTATTGGGGGTGTGGGACAGCTTAAAGAGACCCAGTACTTC.

The V call is TRBV7-2, the J call TRBJ2-1, with 8 bases lining up with TRBD2. Trimming took 5 bases from V and 4 from J; bases not matched to a gene: 10. The CDR3 loop spans 16 amino acids. Germline V gives CDR1 SGHTA, CDR2 FQGNSA. The CDR3 DNA follows: TGTGCCAGCAGCCCCGGCAGCGGGGGCCGTTACAATGAGCAGTTCTTC. The encoded protein is CASSPGSGGRYNEQFF.

This rearrangement joins TRBV11-1 to TRBJ2-3; 7 bases are a match to TRBD1. The V and J ends lost 1 base and 3 bases, in that order; junction bases with no gene match: 4. The CDR3 runs 15 residues. Germline V gene sequence: CDR1 SGHAT, CDR2 FQDESV (reference sequence). The CDR3 DNA reads TGTGCCAGCAGCTTAGGGGACAGACTGACAGATACGCAGTATTTT. Its protein is CASSLGDRLTDTQYF.

The chain joins TRBV10-3 to TRBJ1-2; 9 bases line up with TRBD1. Germline V gene data show CDR1 as ENHRY and CDR2 as SYGVKD. The CDR3 runs to 14 residues. With 6 bases clipped from V and 2 bases from J, the junction kept 4 bases outside the gene matches. The CDR3 DNA is TGTGCCATCAGGGGACAGGGTGGAAACTATGGCTACACCTTC. This sequence encodes CAIRGQGGNYGYTF.

The chain uses TRBV5-1 and TRBJ2-7, with 8 bases aligning to TRBD1. Germline assignment: CDR1 SGHRS and CDR2 YFSETQ. The CDR3 runs 14 residues. Trimming cost V 2 bases and J 5 bases; bases outside gene matches: 6. In DNA, the CDR3 is TGCGCCAGCAGCTTTCAGGGGGCCGGCGACGAGCAGTACTTC. Translation gives CASSFQGAGDEQYF. The entire variable domain, with the rest obtained from reference TRBV5-1 and TRBJ2-7, is as follows: KAGVTQTPRYLIKTRGQQVTLSCSPISGHRSVSWYQQTPGQGLQFLFEYFSETQRNKGNFPGRFSGRQFSNSRSEMNVSTLELGDSALYLCASSFQGAGDEQYFGPGTRLTVT.

This clone was detected a few times. The chain recombines TRBV2 with TRBJ1-4; 7 nucleotides align to TRBD1. Per germline, CDR1 SNHLY and CDR2 FYNNEI. V was pared by 5 bases and J by 7 bases, with 7 bases of the junction left unmatched. The CDR3 has 14 residues. CDR3 in amino acids: CASSRAEGAEKLFF. In DNA, the CDR3 is TGTGCCAGCAGTCGGGCGGAGGGGGCTGAAAAACTGTTTTTT.

The rearrangement uses TRBV6-1 and TRBJ2-4; D may be TRBD1 (7 bases). Trimming removed 7 bases at V and 13 bases at J, with 26 bases between. The CDR3 length is 15 residues. From germline, CDR1 is MNHNS and CDR2 SASEGT. Here the CDR3 reads CASIPTPSARGEQYF. The CDR3 coding sequence is TGTGCCAGCATTCCCACCCCCTCCGCCAGGGGGGAACAGTACTTC.

The chain recombines TRBV5-1 with TRBJ2-5; 10 positions match TRBD1. There are 14 residues in the CDR3. CDR1 and CDR2 (germline): SGHRS, YFSETQ. The V and J ends lost 4 bases and 4 bases, in that order; junction bases with no gene match: 4. This CDR3 reads CASSRQGAGETQYF. The CDR3 DNA is TGCGCCAGCAGCCGACAGGGGGCGGGAGAGACCCAGTACTTC.

This clone showed up just a few times. This chain links TRBV7-9 with TRBJ1-6, with 10 bases aligning to TRBD1. The CDR3 covers 14 residues. CDR1 and CDR2 (germline): SEHNR, FQNEAQ (reference sequence). V shed 4 bases, J shed 11 bases, and the junction held 5 bases outside the gene matches. CDR3 protein: CASSWGQGSTPLHF. CDR3 bases: TGTGCCAGCAGCTGGGGACAGGGGAGCACACCCCTCCACTTT. Full variable domain (remainder filled in from reference TRBV7-9 and TRBJ1-6): DTGVSQNPRHKITKRGQNVTFRCDPISEHNRLYWYRQTLGQGPEFLTYFQNEAQLEKSRLLSDRFSAERPKGSFSTLEIQRTEQGDSAMYLCASSWGQGSTPLHFGNGTRLTVT.

The chain recombines TRBV5-1 with TRBJ1-6, with a possible D match to TRBD1 (5 bases). V lost 4 bases, J lost 9 bases, and 14 bases lay in between. Germline CDR1 SGHRS, CDR2 YFSETQ. This CDR3 spans 14 amino acids. The CDR3 sequence: CASSPGQGGSPLHF. DNA of the CDR3: TGCGCCAGCAGCCCCGGGCAGGGAGGTTCACCCCTCCACTTT.

The chain employs TRBV6-4 and TRBJ2-3; 8 bases are shared with TRBD2. Germline CDR1 reads MRHNA; CDR2 reads SNTAGT. Unmatched junction bases numbered 16, after V lost 3 bases and J lost 5 bases. This CDR3 is built from 18 residues. In DNA form, the CDR3 reads TGTGCCAGCAGTGAAAGAGGGTACCCGGGACTAGATGGAGATACGCAGTATTTT. This encodes CASSERGYPGLDGDTQYF.

The genes are TRBV4-1 and TRBJ2-4, with 8 positions matching TRBD1. J gave up 6 bases and V 0 bases, and 4 bases lay outside the gene matches. The CDR3 is made up of 15 amino acids. Germline lookup yields CDR1 MGHRA and CDR2 YSYEKL. Here the CDR3 reads CASSQDGTGRNIQYF. The CDR3 DNA sequence: TGCGCCAGCAGCCAAGATGGGACAGGCAGAAACATTCAGTACTTC.

This chain uses TRBV30 with TRBJ1-2, with D unclear. CDR3 size: 12 residues. The ends were cut back, 2 bases at V and 7 bases at J, with 11 bases in the middle. From germline, CDR1 is GTSNPN and CDR2 SVGIG (reference sequence). CDR3 sequence (DNA): TGTGCCTGGAGTAAACAGCTCGGTGGCTACACCTTC. Protein: CAWSKQLGGYTF.

The chain is built from TRBV4-3 and TRBJ1-4, with a weak D call TRBD1 (5 bases). The CDR3 totals 16 residues. The V and J ends lost 0 bases and 14 bases respectively, with 22 bases between them. CDR1 and CDR2 (germline): LGHNA, YSLEER. The CDR3 nucleotides read TGCGCCAGCAGCCAAGATTTGGGGCCACCGTGGCCGTCTCTGTTTTTT. It codes for CASSQDLGPPWPSLFF.

J is TRBJ2-2 and V is TRBV11-2; D gene ambiguous. The CDR3 totals 14 residues. V lost 4 bases, J lost 1 base, and 7 bases lay in between. Germline lookup yields CDR1 SGHAT and CDR2 FQNNGV. The CDR3 DNA sequence: TGTGCCAGCAGCTCTCTCGGGAACACCGGGGAGCTGTTTTTT. Its translation: CASSSLGNTGELFF. Drawing the rest from reference TRBV11-2 and TRBJ2-2, the complete variable domain is EAGVAQSPRYKIIEKRQSVAFWCNPISGHATLYWYQQILGQGPKLLIQFQNNGVVDDSQLPKDRFSAERLKGVDSTLKIQPAKLEDSAVYLCASSSLGNTGELFFGEGSRLTVL.